This T cell receptor (beta chain) was observed in a study of shared clonotypes between healthy human individuals. The data were produced by immunoSEQ multiplex PCR, yet TCRdb's version contains in-frame clones alone and is incomplete. The sample consists of about 800,000 clones, 90% to 97% of them appearing once. A single count supports this clone. CD45RO-negative cells were positively selected for CCR7, leaving out terminally differentiated effector memory CD45RA+ cells. Germline CDR1 ENHRY, CDR2 SYGVKD. Germline trimming cut 4 bases from V and 4 bases from J; bases unmatched to any gene: 11. This CDR3 spans 16 amino acids.

Sequencing was done on a sample of naive CD8+ T cells sorted from blood. The clonotype was recovered from a man between 25 and 39 years old in good health. J is TRBJ2-7 and V is TRBV10-3, with TRBD2 identical over 9 bases. The DNA for the CDR3 is TGTGCCATCAGTGGGGCGACTAGCGGAGACCCTTACGAGCAGTACTTC. Amino acids: CAISGATSGDPYEQYF.